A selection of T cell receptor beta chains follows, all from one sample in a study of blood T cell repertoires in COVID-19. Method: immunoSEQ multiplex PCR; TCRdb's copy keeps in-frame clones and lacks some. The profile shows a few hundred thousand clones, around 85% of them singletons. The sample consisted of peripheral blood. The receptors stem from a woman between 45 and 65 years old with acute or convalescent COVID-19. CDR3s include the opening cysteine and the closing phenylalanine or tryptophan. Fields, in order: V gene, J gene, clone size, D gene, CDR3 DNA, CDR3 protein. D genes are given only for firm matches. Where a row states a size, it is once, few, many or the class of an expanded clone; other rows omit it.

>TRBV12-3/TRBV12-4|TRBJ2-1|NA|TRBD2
TGTGCCAGCAGATTAGCGGGGGGGCCAATGTTCTTC
CASRLAGGPMFF
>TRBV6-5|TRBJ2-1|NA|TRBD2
TGTGCCAGCAGTTACTCCTGGACTAGCGGATACAATGAGCAGTTCTTC
CASSYSWTSGYNEQFF
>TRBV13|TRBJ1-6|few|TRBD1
TGTGCCAGCAGCCAAGACAGGGCGGGTTCACCCCTCCACTTT
CASSQDRAGSPLHF
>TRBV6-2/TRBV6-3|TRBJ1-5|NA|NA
TGTGCCAGCAGTATTCAGTATAGCAATCAGCCCCAGCATTTT
CASSIQYSNQPQHF
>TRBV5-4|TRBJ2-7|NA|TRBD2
TGTGCCAGCAGCCCCGGACTAGCGGGGGGGTCCTACGAGCAGTACTTC
CASSPGLAGGSYEQYF
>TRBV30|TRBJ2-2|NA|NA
TGTGCCTGGAGGGCTTATTCGGGGGTAGGGGAGCTGTTTTTT
CAWRAYSGVGELFF
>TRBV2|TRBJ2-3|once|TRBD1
TGTGCCAGCACTGGAATGACTCCGGGACAGGGGGCAGATACGCAGTATTTT
CASTGMTPGQGADTQYF
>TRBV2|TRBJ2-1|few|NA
TGTGCCAGCAGTGCCACTAATGAGCAGTTCTTC
CASSATNEQFF
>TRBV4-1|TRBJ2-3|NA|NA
TGCGCCAGCAGCCAAGGGGCAGCCACAGATACGCAGTATTTT
CASSQGAATDTQYF
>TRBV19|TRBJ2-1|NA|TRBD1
TGTGCCAGTAGTATATCGGCAGGGGGCTACAATGAGCAGTTCTTC
CASSISAGGYNEQFF
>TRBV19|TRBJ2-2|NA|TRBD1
TGTGCCAGTAGTAAGGGGGACAGGGGGAACACCGGGGAGCTGTTTTTT
CASSKGDRGNTGELFF
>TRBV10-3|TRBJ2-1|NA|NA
TGTGCCATCCAGGGAATCGGTGAGCAGTTCTTC
CAIQGIGEQFF
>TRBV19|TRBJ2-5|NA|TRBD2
TGTGCCAGTACCCCGGGACTAGCAAGGTGGGGCGAGACCCAGTACTTC
CASTPGLARWGETQYF
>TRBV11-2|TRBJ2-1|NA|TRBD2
TGTGCCAGCAGCTTAGAACCTCTAGCGGGACTATACAATGAGCAGTTCTTC
CASSLEPLAGLYNEQFF
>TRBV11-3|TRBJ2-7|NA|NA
TGTGCCAGCAGCTTGTTAAGCGCCGCCCAGGAGCAGTACTTC
CASSLLSAAQEQYF
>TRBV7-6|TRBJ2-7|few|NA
TGTGCCAGCAGCTCAGTGGGAGGGGGTTCCTACGAGCAGTACTTC
CASSSVGGGSYEQYF
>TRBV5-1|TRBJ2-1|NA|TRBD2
TGCGCCAGCAGACAAACTAGCGGGGGGTCCTACAATGAGCAGTTCTTC
CASRQTSGGSYNEQFF
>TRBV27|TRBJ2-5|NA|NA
TGTGCCAGCAGTTTAGGCCAAAATCTCAGGAAATTGGAGACCCAGTACTTC
CASSLGQNLRKLETQYF
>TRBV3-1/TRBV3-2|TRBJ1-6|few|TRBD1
TGTGCCAGCAGCCAATCGGGGACAGGGGCCTCCTATAATTCACCCCTCCACTTT
CASSQSGTGASYNSPLHF
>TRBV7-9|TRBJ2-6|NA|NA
TGTGCCAGCTCGGGGGCTGGGGCCAACGTCCTGACTTTC
CASSGAGANVLTF
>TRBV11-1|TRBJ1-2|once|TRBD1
TGTGCCAGCAGTGTAGGACAGGAGTATGGCTACACCTTC
CASSVGQEYGYTF
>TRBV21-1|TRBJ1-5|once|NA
TGTGCCAGCCTCGTGACGGACAGGTGTTATCAGCCCCAGCATTTT
CASLVTDRCYQPQHF
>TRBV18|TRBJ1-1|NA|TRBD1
TGTGCCAGCTATATCAGGGGGCGAAACACTGAAGCTTTCTTT
CASYIRGRNTEAFF
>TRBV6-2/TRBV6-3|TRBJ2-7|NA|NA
TGTGCCAGCAGCCTATACTACGAGCAGTACTTC
CASSLYYEQYF
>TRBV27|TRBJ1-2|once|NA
TGTGCCAGCAGTCCACTGGGAGGGGCCTATGGCTACACCTTC
CASSPLGGAYGYTF
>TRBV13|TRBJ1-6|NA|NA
TGTGCCAGCAGCTTAGGAAAACAGGACAGCTCCTATAATTCACCCCTCCACTTT
CASSLGKQDSSYNSPLHF
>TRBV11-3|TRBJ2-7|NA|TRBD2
TGTGCCAGCAGCTTGGGCGGGAGCTCCTACGAGCAGTACTTC
CASSLGGSSYEQYF
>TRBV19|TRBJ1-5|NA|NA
TGTGCCAGTAGTGTCGGTCTGTTGCCCCAGCATTTT
CASSVGLLPQHF
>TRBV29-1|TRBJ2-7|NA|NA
TGCAGCGTTGAATTTTCAGGGGACTACGAGCAGTACTTC
CSVEFSGDYEQYF
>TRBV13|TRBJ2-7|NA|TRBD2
TGTGCCAGCAGCACCCCTGGCGGGAGCCACTCCTACGAGCAGTACTTC
CASSTPGGSHSYEQYF
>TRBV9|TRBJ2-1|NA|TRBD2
TGTGCCAGCAGCCCGGGACTAGTAATGGTATACAATGAGCAGTTCTTC
CASSPGLVMVYNEQFF
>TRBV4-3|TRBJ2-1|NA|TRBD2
TGCGCCAGCAGCCAAGACCTCCCCGGGACTAGCGGTTACAATGAGCAGTTCTTC
CASSQDLPGTSGYNEQFF
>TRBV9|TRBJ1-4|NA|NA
TGTGCCAGCAGCGTTTCGGGTCACCACAATGAAAAACTGTTTTTT
CASSVSGHHNEKLFF
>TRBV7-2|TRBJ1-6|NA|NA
TGTGCCAGCAGCTTGACAGGAACGCAGGGCTATTCACCCCTCCACTTT
CASSLTGTQGYSPLHF
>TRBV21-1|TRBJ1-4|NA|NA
TGTGCCAGCAGCACCAGGACTAATGAAAAACTGTTTTTT
CASSTRTNEKLFF
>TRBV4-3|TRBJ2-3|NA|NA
TGCGCCAGCAGCCAGCGGATCACAGATACGCAGTATTTT
CASSQRITDTQYF
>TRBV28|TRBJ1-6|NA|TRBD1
TGTGCCAGCAGCCTCCGGGACAGGGATAATTCACCCCTCCACTTT
CASSLRDRDNSPLHF
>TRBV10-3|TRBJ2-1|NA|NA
TGTGCCATCAGTGCAGTCTGGCCCAAGGGGAATGAGCAGTTCTTC
CAISAVWPKGNEQFF
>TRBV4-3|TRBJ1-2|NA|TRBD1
TGCGCCAGCAGCCCTTTGACAGGGAATGGCTACACCTTC
CASSPLTGNGYTF
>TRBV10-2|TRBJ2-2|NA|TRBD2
TGCGCCAGCAGTGAATATAGCGGGAATGGCGGGGAGCTGTTTTTT
CASSEYSGNGGELFF
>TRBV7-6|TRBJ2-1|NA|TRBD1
TGTGCCAGCAGCGCGAAGACAGGGGCGGCTAGGTACAATGAGCAGTTCTTC
CASSAKTGAARYNEQFF
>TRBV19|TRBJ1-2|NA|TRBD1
TGTGCCAGTGCCGTGACAGGGGAAGGGGGCTACACCTTC
CASAVTGEGGYTF
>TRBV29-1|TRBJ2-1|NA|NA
TGCAGCGTTGAAGCCTCCGGCTACAATGAGCAGTTCTTC
CSVEASGYNEQFF
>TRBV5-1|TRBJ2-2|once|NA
TGCGCCAGCAGCTTGCCGCTCGCTCAGGGAATCGGGGAGCTGTTTTTT
CASSLPLAQGIGELFF
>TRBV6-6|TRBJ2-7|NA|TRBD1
TGTGCCAGCAAACGGGACAGTTATTACGAGCAGTACTTC
CASKRDSYYEQYF
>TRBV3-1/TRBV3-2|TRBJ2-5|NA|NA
TGTGCCAGCAGCCAGAGACAGCAAGAGACCCAGTACTTC
CASSQRQQETQYF
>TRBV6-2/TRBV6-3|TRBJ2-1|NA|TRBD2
TGTGCCAGCAGTTACTCTCGGACTAGCGGGAGTTCTGAGCAGTTCTTC
CASSYSRTSGSSEQFF
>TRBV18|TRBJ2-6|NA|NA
TGTGCCAGCTCGACTGGAGGTTCTGGGGCCAACGTCCTGACTTTC
CASSTGGSGANVLTF
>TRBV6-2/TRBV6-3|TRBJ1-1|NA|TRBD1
TGTGCCAGCAGTTACCAGGGGGAGATAGGAGCTTTCTTT
CASSYQGEIGAFF
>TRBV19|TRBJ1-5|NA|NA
TGTGCCAGTAGTCTGACAGAGTTTCCCCCGCAGCCCCAGCATTTT
CASSLTEFPPQPQHF
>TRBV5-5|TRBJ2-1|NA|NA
TGTGCCAGCAGCTTACGGGGGGCCCAAACCTACAATGAGCAGTTCTTC
CASSLRGAQTYNEQFF
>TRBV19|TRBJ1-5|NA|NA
TGTGCCACTAAGCCCCACGGCGCAGGGCCCCAGCATTTT
CATKPHGAGPQHF
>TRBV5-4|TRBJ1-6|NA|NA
TGTGCCAGCAGCTTGGGGGGCAGGGATAATTCACCCCTCCACTTT
CASSLGGRDNSPLHF
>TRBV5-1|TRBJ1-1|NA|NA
TGCGCCAGCAGCACGGGATTTGAAGCTTTCTTT
CASSTGFEAFF
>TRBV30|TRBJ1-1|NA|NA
TGTGCCTGGAGTGTTCCCGGGCGGGGGCAAACTGAAGCTTTCTTT
CAWSVPGRGQTEAFF
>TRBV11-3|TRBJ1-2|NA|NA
TGTGCCAGCAGGGAGACAGGAGACCCTAACTATGGCTACACCTTC
CASRETGDPNYGYTF
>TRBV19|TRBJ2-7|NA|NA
TGTGCCAGTAGTATAGGGGTACTAGCCGGCGAGCAGTACTTC
CASSIGVLAGEQYF
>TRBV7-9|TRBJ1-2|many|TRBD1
TGTGCCAGCAGCTTGGACAGGGGATCAGATGGCTACACCTTC
CASSLDRGSDGYTF
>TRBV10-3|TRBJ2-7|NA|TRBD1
TGTGCCATCAGTCCGGGACAGGGCTACGAGCAGTACTTC
CAISPGQGYEQYF
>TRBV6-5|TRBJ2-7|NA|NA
TGTGCCAGCAGTTACTCGGAGGGCTACGAGCAGTACTTC
CASSYSEGYEQYF